This note documents a single T cell receptor beta chain sequence. Antigen unknown. The entry originates in a study of blood T cells in healthy people across ages. Study outcomes and limitations: Investigators treated diversity estimates from one million T cells as underestimates.

Alongside a J-beta primer mix, a sample-barcoded 5' primer served in a second PCR lasting about 7 to 12 cycles. TCRdb ran MiXCR on the 5' RACE reads and lists one entry per CDR3 protein. The sample lists more than 1,000,000 distinct CDR3 sequences; 20% to 25% were seen once. The germline V gene encodes CDR1 SGHTA and CDR2 FQGTGA. After removal of 1 base from V and 0 bases from J, the junction contained 6 bases not matched to a gene. This CDR3 is built from 17 residues. These data also formed part of another study, on T cells of mothers and their children. From that report: Versus unrelated pairs, overlap was slightly higher in related mother-child pairs, without reaching significance.

Sequenced input: blood. The V gene is TRBV7-3, the J gene TRBJ2-3, with 8 bases fitting TRBD2. The clonotype was recovered from a girl aged 2 to 10 in good health. The CDR3 DNA reads as TGTGCCAGCAGCTTAAGGTCGGGGGGGGCTAGCACAGATACGCAGTATTTT. Its protein is CASSLRSGGASTDTQYF.